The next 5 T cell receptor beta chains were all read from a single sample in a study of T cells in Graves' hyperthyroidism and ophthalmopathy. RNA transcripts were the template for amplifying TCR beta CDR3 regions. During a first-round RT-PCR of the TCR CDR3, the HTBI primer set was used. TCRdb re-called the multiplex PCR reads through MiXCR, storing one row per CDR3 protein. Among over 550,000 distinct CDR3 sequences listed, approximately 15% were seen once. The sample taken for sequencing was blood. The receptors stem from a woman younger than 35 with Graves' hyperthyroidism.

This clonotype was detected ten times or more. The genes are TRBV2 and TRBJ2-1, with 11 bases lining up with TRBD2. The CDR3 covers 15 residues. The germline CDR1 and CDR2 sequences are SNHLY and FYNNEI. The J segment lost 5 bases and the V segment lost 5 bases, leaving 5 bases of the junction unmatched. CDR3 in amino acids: CASSPGTSGNNEQFF. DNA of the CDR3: TGTGCCAGCAGTCCCGGGACTAGCGGCAACAATGAGCAGTTCTTC.

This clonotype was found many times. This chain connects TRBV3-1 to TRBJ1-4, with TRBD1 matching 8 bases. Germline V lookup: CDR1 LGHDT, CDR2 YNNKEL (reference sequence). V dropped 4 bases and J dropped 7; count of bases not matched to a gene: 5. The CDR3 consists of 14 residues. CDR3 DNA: TGTGCCAGCAGCCCAACAGGGGGAGGTGAAAAACTGTTTTTT. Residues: CASSPTGGGEKLFF.

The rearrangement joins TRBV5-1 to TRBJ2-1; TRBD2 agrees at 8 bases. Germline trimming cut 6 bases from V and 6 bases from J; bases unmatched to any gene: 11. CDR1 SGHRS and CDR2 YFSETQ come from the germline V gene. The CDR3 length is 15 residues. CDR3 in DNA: TGCGCCAGCAACCCAGCGGGAGAGATCAGCAATGAGCAGTTCTTC. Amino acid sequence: CASNPAGEISNEQFF.

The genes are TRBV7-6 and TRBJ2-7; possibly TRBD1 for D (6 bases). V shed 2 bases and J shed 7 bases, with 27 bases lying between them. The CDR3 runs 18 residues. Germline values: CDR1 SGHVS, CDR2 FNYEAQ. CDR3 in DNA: TGTGCCAGCAGCTTAATCGGGGCCGGGACATCCTCCCGGGGTGAGCAGTACTTC. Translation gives CASSLIGAGTSSRGEQYF.

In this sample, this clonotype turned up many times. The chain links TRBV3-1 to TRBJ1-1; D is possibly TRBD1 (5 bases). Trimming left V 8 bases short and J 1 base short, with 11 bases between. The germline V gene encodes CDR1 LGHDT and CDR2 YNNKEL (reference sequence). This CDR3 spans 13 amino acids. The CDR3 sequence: CASGPGQNTEAFF. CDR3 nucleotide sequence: TGTGCCAGCGGTCCGGGGCAGAACACTGAAGCTTTCTTT. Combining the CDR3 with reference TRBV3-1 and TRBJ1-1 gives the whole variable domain DTAVSQTPKYLVTQMGNDKSIKCEQNLGHDTMYWYKQDSKKFLKIMFSYNNKELIINETVPNRFSPKSPDKAHLNLHINSLELGDSAVYFCASGPGQNTEAFFGQGTRLTVV.